The following is a T cell receptor (beta chain) sequence with its context. Authors' data handling: It was from reference gene primer amplification that nucleated cell counts were estimated. Measured with immunoSEQ multiplex PCR; TCRdb has only the in-frame clones, and not every one. That table supplies the V and J calls and clone size; D and trimming were determined from the DNA. The sample lists 250,000 to 350,000 clones, 86% seen once, with about 3% in the top ten. This CDR3 region has 14 residues. Germline values: CDR1 SGHTS, CDR2 YDEGEE. Trimming left V 5 bases short and J 4 bases short, with 13 bases between. This sample is drawn from a study of blood T cell repertoires in COVID-19. Study details: COVID-19 samples from acute and convalescent phases originated in the United States, Italy and Spain. Sources were T cells, B-cell-depleted T cells, or PBMCs; the material itself was cDNA or gDNA.

This receptor was taken from a woman aged 25 to 39 with active or convalescent COVID-19. Sample: peripheral blood. This chain links TRBV5-8 with TRBJ1-5; possible D gene TRBD1, 5 bases. CDR3 coding DNA: TGTGCCAGCAGTCATCGGGGGTGGAATCAGCCCCAGCATTTT. It specifies CASSHRGWNQPQHF. Based on the CDR3 plus reference TRBV5-8 and TRBJ1-5, the full variable domain is EAGVTQSPTHLIKTRGQQATLRCSPISGHTSVYWYQQALGLGLQFLLWYDEGEERNRGNFPPRFSGRQFPNYSSELNVNALELEDSALYLCASSHRGWNQPQHFGDGTRLSIL.